Reported below is one T cell receptor beta chain. Its antigen is undetermined. This entry comes from a study of somatic mutations in cytotoxic T cells in rheumatoid arthritis. Study-level background: Before any treatment began, about 30 ml EDTA peripheral blood was collected from patients right after diagnosis.

This CDR3 contains 14 residues. Germline assignment: CDR1 MDHEN and CDR2 SYDVKM. V lost 2 bases and J lost 8, with 12 bases in between. Whole-study findings and limits: The modest underrepresentation of TRBV07 observed in rheumatoid arthritis patients was not subjected to multiple-comparison adjustment.

Sequencing used immunoSEQ multiplex PCR; TCRdb keeps in-frame clones, though not all of them. The sample carries approximately 5,100 clones, about three quarters recorded once. The TCR originated in a man in his 70s with rheumatoid arthritis. This chain uses TRBV28 with TRBJ1-4; D possibly corresponds to TRBD1 (6 bases). Sequenced material: CD8+ T cells sorted from blood. CDR3 amino acids: CASSLRGGGEKLFF. The CDR3 coding sequence is TGTGCCAGCAGTTTAAGGGGGGGAGGAGAAAAACTGTTTTTT.